The 7 T cell receptor beta chains below all came from one sample that was sequenced in a study of T-cell reconstitution after alpha-beta-depleted transplantation in children. A TCRbeta library incorporating unique molecular identifiers was prepared. TCRdb re-called the PCR reads with MiXCR, one entry per CDR3 protein. The sample lists hundreds of thousands of distinct CDR3 sequences, around a sixth occurring once. The material sequenced was PBMCs, mostly from graft donor cells, taken 360 days after TCRalphabeta/CD19-depleted stem cell transplant. The receptors here all came from a male patient under 10 years old who had a stem cell transplant for acute lymphoblastic leukemia, so the T cells may come from the graft donor.

Only a few counts were recorded for this clonotype. J is TRBJ1-5 and V is TRBV13; D not resolved. Germline V gene data show CDR1 as PRHDT and CDR2 as FYEKMQ (reference sequence). The CDR3 covers 14 residues. Deletions cut 0 bases from V and 6 bases from J, with 9 bases between. The CDR3 DNA follows: TGTGCCAGCAGCTTAGGACAGTTTGGTCAGCCCCAGCATTTT. This gives the protein CASSLGQFGQPQHF. The variable domain in full, with the rest retrieved from reference TRBV13 and TRBJ1-5, is AAGVIQSPRHLIKEKRETATLKCYPIPRHDTVYWYQQGPGQDPQFLISFYEKMQSDKGSIPDRFSAQQFSDYHSELNMSSLELGDSALYFCASSLGQFGQPQHFGDGTRLSIL.

The chain has TRBV5-1 and TRBJ1-1, with D hard to call. Germline V lookup: CDR1 SGHRS, CDR2 YFSETQ. The CDR3 is 14 residues long. Trimming removed 1 base from V and 6 bases from J, with 13 bases in between. CDR3 nucleotides: TGCGCCAGCAGCTTGTCAGGACCCGAGGCTGAAGCTTTCTTT. Encoded protein: CASSLSGPEAEAFF.

The V gene is TRBV15, the J gene TRBJ2-5; TRBD2 aligns across 9 bases. The CDR3 spans 18 residues. J lost 1 base, V lost 0 bases, and 9 bases had no gene match. Germline loops: CDR1 LNHNV, CDR2 YYDKDF (reference sequence). This CDR3 is CATSRDKRLAGSQETQYF. CDR3 DNA sequence: TGTGCCACCAGCAGAGATAAGAGGCTAGCGGGGAGCCAAGAGACCCAGTACTTC.

This clonotype was observed a few times. The V and J genes are TRBV28 and TRBJ2-7; D uncertain. V lost 0 bases and J 7 bases, leaving 7 bases between the germline ends. The germline V gene has CDR1 MDHEN and CDR2 SYDVKM. The CDR3 has 12 amino acids. Here the CDR3 DNA reads TGTGCCAGCAGTTTATGGCCCGGGGAGCAGTACTTC. Encoded protein: CASSLWPGEQYF. The complete variable domain, with remaining parts taken from reference TRBV28 and TRBJ2-7, reads DVKVTQSSRYLVKRTGEKVFLECVQDMDHENMFWYRQDPGLGLRLIYFSYDVKMKEKGDIPEGYSVSREKKERFSLILESASTNQTSMYLCASSLWPGEQYFGPGTRLTVT.

This clonotype was seen a handful of times. The V gene is TRBV25-1, the J gene TRBJ2-5; TRBD1 matches at 10 bases. Germline V gives CDR1 MGHDK, CDR2 SYGVNS. Trimming cost V 4 bases and J 5 bases; bases outside gene matches: 4. The length of the CDR3 is 14 residues. CDR3 DNA: TGTGCCAGCAGTGCGACAGGGGGCCGGGAGACCCAGTACTTC. Translated: CASSATGGRETQYF.

This clonotype has more than one count but fewer than ten. This chain connects TRBV15 to TRBJ2-7; D is possibly TRBD1 (6 bases). The CDR3 runs to 16 residues. Germline V gene lookup returns CDR1 LNHNV and CDR2 YYDKDF (reference sequence). Trimming removed 0 bases from V and 0 bases from J, with 12 bases in between. CDR3 residues: CATSREQGVNSYEQYF. In nucleotides, the CDR3 is TGTGCCACCAGCAGAGAACAGGGAGTAAACTCCTACGAGCAGTACTTC.

The chain joins TRBV5-5 to TRBJ2-3, with 7 nucleotides matching TRBD1. V was clipped by 4 bases and J by 4 bases; unmatched bases: 9. This CDR3 region has 15 residues. The V gene's germline CDR1 is SGHKS and CDR2 YYEKEE (reference sequence). The CDR3, as DNA: TGTGCCAGCAGCCCGCGACAGGGTCCCCCAGATACGCAGTATTTT. It specifies CASSPRQGPPDTQYF.